These 19 T cell receptor beta chains came from one sample sequenced in a study of yellow fever vaccine responses in identical twins. TCRdb called the RT-PCR reads again in MiXCR, with one record for every CDR3 protein. The sample includes around 9,600 distinct CDR3 sequences, 75% to 90% seen only once; the top ten take about 2%. The sequencing here drew on T cells from blood (PBMCs), unsorted or a sorted subset (not recorded which), taken before or after yellow fever vaccination (not recorded which). The receptors were gathered from a woman younger than 35 who received the yellow fever vaccine.

The chain has TRBV7-6 and TRBJ2-5, with TRBD1 as a possible D gene (5 bases). Trimming cost V 1 base and J 3 bases, with 15 bases left between them. From germline, CDR1 is SGHVS and CDR2 FNYEAQ. This CDR3 comprises 16 residues. CDR3 protein: CASSLGQLTSKETQYF. The CDR3 bases are TGTGCCAGCAGCTTAGGACAGCTAACTTCCAAAGAGACCCAGTACTTC.

The gene calls are TRBV10-3 and TRBJ2-7, with TRBD2 identical over 15 bases. CDR3 length equals 17 residues. Germline V gives CDR1 ENHRY, CDR2 SYGVKD. Losses at the gene ends were 4 bases for V and 6 bases for J; bases not matched to a gene: 10. CDR3 in DNA: TGTGCCATCAGTGGGACTAGCGGGAGGGCCCTCGTATCCGAGCAGTACTTC. Encoded protein: CAISGTSGRALVSEQYF.

The rearrangement links TRBV28 to TRBJ2-3; D possibly corresponds to TRBD1 (6 bases). Germline CDR1 is MDHEN and CDR2 is SYDVKM. This CDR3 contains 14 residues. V gave up 5 bases and J gave up 4 bases, with 13 bases separating them. CDR3 DNA sequence: TGTGCCAGCAGTACACCCAGGGGTGCAGATACGCAGTATTTT. It yields the protein CASSTPRGADTQYF.

The rearrangement joins TRBV15 to TRBJ2-1; 8 positions agree with TRBD2. This CDR3 is 15 amino acids long. The V segment lost 5 bases and the J segment 0 bases; nucleotides outside the gene matches: 3. Germline CDR1 and CDR2: LNHNV and YYDKDF (reference sequence). CDR3 DNA: TGTGCCACCAGCGGGGGACTAGGCTCCTACAATGAGCAGTTCTTC. As protein: CATSGGLGSYNEQFF.

The chain employs TRBV29-1 and TRBJ2-2, with 7 bases fitting TRBD1. V gave up 1 base and J gave up 4 bases; unmatched junction bases: 15. The CDR3 has 18 residues. Germline lookup yields CDR1 SQVTM and CDR2 ANQGSEA. The CDR3 sequence is CSVEGDSRDHGFTGELFF. CDR3 nucleotide sequence: TGCAGCGTTGAAGGGGACAGCCGGGACCACGGGTTCACCGGGGAGCTGTTTTTT.

The chain employs TRBV18 and TRBJ2-3; D unresolved. V was trimmed by 6 bases and J by 2 bases, leaving 21 bases between them. The CDR3 totals 17 residues. Looked up from germline, CDR1 is KGHSH and CDR2 is LQKENI. CDR3 sequence (DNA): TGTGCCAGCTCCCCTAGAGGCTACAACCTTCTCACAGATACGCAGTATTTT. It codes for CASSPRGYNLLTDTQYF.

This sequence joins TRBV10-3 and TRBJ2-1; 7 bases match TRBD2. Germline trimming cut 2 bases from V and 6 bases from J; bases unmatched to any gene: 4. Germline lookup yields CDR1 ENHRY and CDR2 SYGVKD. This CDR3 region has 14 residues. DNA for the CDR3: TGTGCCATCAGTGAGGGAGGCGGGGGCAATGAGCAGTTCTTC. As protein: CAISEGGGGNEQFF.

The rearrangement uses TRBV7-2 and TRBJ2-7; D is unclear. This CDR3 comprises 14 residues. The germline V and J ends were trimmed by 8 bases and 0 bases, with 14 bases remaining between them. Per germline, CDR1 SGHTA and CDR2 FQGNSA. The CDR3 nucleotides are TGTGCCAGCTTACGAGAATTGGGCTCCTACGAGCAGTACGTC. Translation: CASLRELGSYEQYV.

The chain employs TRBV19 and TRBJ2-1, with unresolved D. Germline V gene data show CDR1 as LNHDA and CDR2 as SQIVND (reference sequence). The CDR3 consists of 11 residues. V lost 1 base, J lost 9 bases, and 4 bases lay in between. The CDR3, as DNA: TGTGCCAGTAGTATAGGTTCTGAGCAGTTCTTC. This codes for CASSIGSEQFF.

The chain couples TRBV10-3 to TRBJ2-6, with 8 bases matching TRBD1. V trimming: 6 bases; J trimming: 0 bases; junction bases outside the gene matches: 10. The CDR3 is 18 residues long. Per the germline V gene, CDR1 is ENHRY and CDR2 is SYGVKD. The CDR3 protein is CAIRASGTGFSGANVLTF. The CDR3 nucleotides read TGTGCCATCAGGGCTTCCGGGACAGGCTTCTCTGGGGCCAACGTCCTGACTTTC.

This chain links TRBV15 with TRBJ2-5; D not resolved. This CDR3 comprises 15 residues. V was trimmed by 0 bases and J by 1 base, leaving 9 bases between them. Germline V lookup: CDR1 LNHNV, CDR2 YYDKDF (reference sequence). The DNA of the CDR3 is TGTGCCACCAGCAGAGATTGGGCGGTCCAAGAGACCCAGTACTTC. This codes for CATSRDWAVQETQYF.

The chain couples TRBV3-1 to TRBJ2-5; D ambiguous. The CDR3 loop spans 15 amino acids. CDR1 and CDR2 (germline): LGHDT, YNNKEL (reference sequence). With 4 bases removed from V and 5 bases from J, the gap between germline ends came to 17 bases. The CDR3 reads CASSRQPTTWETQYF. CDR3 sequence (DNA): TGTGCCAGCAGCCGCCAACCCACGACATGGGAGACCCAGTACTTC.

The V call is TRBV9, the J call TRBJ2-1, with 8 bases identical to TRBD2. Trimming took 0 bases from V and 8 from J; bases not matched to a gene: 13. This CDR3 has 17 residues. Per germline, CDR1 SGDLS and CDR2 YYNGEE. CDR3 bases: TGTGCCAGCAGCGTAGAGGGGATGGGGCTAGCGGGCGATGAGCAGTTCTTC. This encodes CASSVEGMGLAGDEQFF.

This rearrangement joins TRBV11-1 to TRBJ2-3; D is perhaps TRBD2 (5 bases). From germline, CDR1 is SGHAT and CDR2 FQDESV (reference sequence). V was trimmed by 4 bases and J by 2 bases, leaving 10 bases between them. The CDR3 is made up of 14 amino acids. The CDR3 coding sequence is TGTGCCAGCAGCTCCTCGACTATCACAGATACGCAGTATTTT. The encoded protein is CASSSSTITDTQYF.

The CDR3 region is CASSQDGQETQYF. The CDR3 nucleotides are TGTGCCAGCAGCCAAGATGGTCAAGAGACCCAGTACTTC. The chain combines TRBV3-1 with TRBJ2-5; D unclear. The CDR3 is made up of 13 amino acids. V shed 0 bases and J shed 2 bases, with 4 bases lying between them. The germline gives CDR1 LGHDT, CDR2 YNNKEL (reference sequence).

V and J are TRBV7-9 and TRBJ2-7, with D perhaps matching TRBD2 (7 bases). The CDR3 is 13 residues long. V gave up 5 bases and J gave up 5 bases, with 13 bases separating them. The germline V gene has CDR1 SEHNR and CDR2 FQNEAQ (reference sequence). CDR3: CASSPWGGHEQYF. CDR3 coding DNA: TGTGCCAGCAGCCCCTGGGGGGGCCACGAGCAGTACTTC. The full variable domain, its missing parts supplied by reference TRBV7-9 and TRBJ2-7, is DTGVSQNPRHKITKRGQNVTFRCDPISEHNRLYWYRQTLGQGPEFLTYFQNEAQLEKSRLLSDRFSAERPKGSFSTLEIQRTEQGDSAMYLCASSPWGGHEQYFGPGTRLTVT.

V is TRBV10-1 and J is TRBJ2-5; 7 bases are a match to TRBD1. This CDR3 region has 16 residues. J lost 0 bases, V lost 6 bases, and 10 bases had no gene match. The germline CDR1 and CDR2 sequences are WNHNN and SYGVQD (reference sequence). The CDR3 loop is CASSPGTDMNQETQYF. The CDR3 nucleotides read TGCGCCAGCAGCCCAGGGACAGATATGAACCAAGAGACCCAGTACTTC.

This clonotype was detected a few times. The chain joins TRBV29-1 to TRBJ2-1, with a weak D call TRBD2 (7 bases). This CDR3 comprises 15 residues. V lost 5 bases, J lost 1 base, and 15 bases lay in between. CDR1 is SQVTM and CDR2 is ANQGSEA in the germline V gene. This CDR3 is CSVSRGGGSYNEQFF. The CDR3, as DNA: TGCAGCGTTTCCCGAGGGGGGGGGTCCTACAATGAGCAGTTCTTC.

The J gene is TRBJ2-3, the V gene TRBV20-1, with D unresolved. In germline, CDR1 is DFQATT, CDR2 SNEGSKA (reference sequence). CDR3 length equals 11 residues. Trimming took off 1 base at V and 5 bases at J, with 4 bases between the two ends. The CDR3 sequence is CSARAGDTQYF. DNA for the CDR3: TGCAGTGCTAGAGCGGGAGATACGCAGTATTTT.